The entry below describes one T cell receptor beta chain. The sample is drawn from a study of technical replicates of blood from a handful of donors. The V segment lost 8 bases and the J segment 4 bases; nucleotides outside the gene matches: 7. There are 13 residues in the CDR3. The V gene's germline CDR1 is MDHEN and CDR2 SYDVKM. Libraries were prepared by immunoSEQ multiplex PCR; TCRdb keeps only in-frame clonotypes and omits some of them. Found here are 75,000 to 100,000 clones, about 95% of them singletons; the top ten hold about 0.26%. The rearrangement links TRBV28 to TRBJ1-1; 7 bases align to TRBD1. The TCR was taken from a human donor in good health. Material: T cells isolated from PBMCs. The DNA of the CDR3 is TGTGCCAGCCGCCCACAGGGGAGCACTGAAGCTTTCTTT. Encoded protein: CASRPQGSTEAFF.